These 10 T cell receptor beta chains share one sample of origin, sequenced in a study of shared clonotypes between healthy human individuals. Sequencing used immunoSEQ multiplex PCR; TCRdb keeps in-frame clones, though not all of them. The sample lists roughly 1,500,000 clones; approximately 98.5% were seen once. The sequenced sample was naive CD4+ T cells sorted from blood. Subset noted: CD45RA+ positively selected. The source of these receptors is a man in his thirties or forties in good health.

For this clone: This specimen includes other DNA sequences encoding the same CDR3. The chain joins TRBV9 to TRBJ2-7; a weak D match, TRBD2 (5 bases). CDR1 SGDLS and CDR2 YYNGEE come from the germline V gene. The CDR3 sequence is 14 residues long. Trimming took off 4 bases at V and 0 bases at J, with 11 bases between the two ends. CDR3 in amino acids: CASSPQGSSYEQYF. The CDR3 nucleotides are TGTGCCAGCAGCCCTCAAGGGAGCTCCTACGAGCAGTACTTC.

J is TRBJ1-4 and V is TRBV15; D gene uncertain. CDR1 LNHNV and CDR2 YYDKDF come from the germline V gene (reference sequence). The CDR3 runs 12 residues. Trimming took off 5 bases at V and 7 bases at J, with 8 bases between the two ends. CDR3 loop: CATSPRGEKLFF. CDR3 nucleotide sequence: TGTGCCACCAGCCCCCGGGGTGAAAAACTGTTTTTT.

This clone has just one count. The chain combines TRBV14 with TRBJ2-1, with D possibly TRBD1 on 5 matching bases. This CDR3 comprises 15 residues. Germline V gene lookup returns CDR1 SGHDN and CDR2 FVKESK. Trimming pared 1 base from V and 4 bases from J, leaving 11 bases between. CDR3 protein: CASSQVGARYNEQFF. The CDR3 nucleotides read TGTGCCAGCAGCCAAGTTGGGGCGCGATACAATGAGCAGTTCTTC.

The chain is built from TRBV19 and TRBJ2-2; 8 nucleotides agree with TRBD2. CDR1 LNHDA and CDR2 SQIVND come from the germline V gene (reference sequence). V gave up 3 bases and J gave up 0 bases; unmatched junction bases: 9. The CDR3 spans 18 residues. The CDR3 coding sequence is TGTGCCAGTAGTATTTGGCTAGCGGGTATGGCGAACACCGGGGAGCTGTTTTTT. This codes for CASSIWLAGMANTGELFF.

The chain links TRBV18 to TRBJ2-2; D is undetermined. V was clipped by 0 bases and J by 4 bases, with 6 bases between them. Germline CDR1 KGHSH, CDR2 LQKENI. The CDR3 extends over 14 amino acids. The CDR3 is CASSPPHSTGELFF. DNA for the CDR3: TGTGCCAGCTCACCACCGCACAGCACCGGGGAGCTGTTTTTT.

The chain has TRBV7-9 and TRBJ2-5; 10 bases line up with TRBD2. Looked up from germline, CDR1 is SEHNR and CDR2 is FQNEAQ (reference sequence). V trimming: 6 bases; J trimming: 1 base; junction bases outside the gene matches: 2. The CDR3 spans 14 residues. CDR3 sequence (DNA): TGTGCCAGCAGGGCTAGCGGGAGCCAAGAGACCCAGTACTTC. It translates to CASRASGSQETQYF.

The genes are TRBV11-3 and TRBJ1-1; D is unresolved. The CDR3 sequence is 15 residues long. Germline CDR1 SGHNT, CDR2 YENEEA. V lost 2 bases and J lost 2, with 12 bases in between. The CDR3 region is CASSLNPGRNTEAFF. The CDR3 coding sequence is TGTGCCAGCAGCTTAAACCCAGGAAGAAACACTGAAGCTTTCTTT.

The rearrangement links TRBV15 to TRBJ1-2; the match to TRBD1 covers 8 bases. Germline trimming cut 2 bases from V and 5 bases from J; bases unmatched to any gene: 4. Germline loops: CDR1 LNHNV, CDR2 YYDKDF (reference sequence). This CDR3 comprises 14 residues. CDR3 in amino acids: CATSRPGQGYGYTF. DNA of the CDR3: TGTGCCACCAGCAGACCCGGACAGGGTTATGGCTACACCTTC.

The V and J genes are TRBV28 and TRBJ1-2; no clear D gene. The CDR3 covers 14 residues. The germline V and J ends were trimmed by 2 bases and 4 bases, with 11 bases remaining between them. The germline CDR1 and CDR2 sequences are MDHEN and SYDVKM. The CDR3: CASSLPATIYGYTF. CDR3 nucleotide sequence: TGTGCCAGCAGTTTACCAGCCACTATCTATGGCTACACCTTC.

The chain joins TRBV11-2 to TRBJ1-1; possible D gene TRBD1, 6 bases. Per the germline V gene, CDR1 is SGHAT and CDR2 is FQNNGV. This CDR3 is 14 amino acids long. Trimming pared 3 bases from V and 11 bases from J, leaving 19 bases between. The DNA for the CDR3 is TGTGCCAGCAGCTTGGGCCCAGGGGCGAGGGAGGCTTTCTTT. Translation: CASSLGPGAREAFF.